Listed here is a single T cell receptor beta chain. The target antigen is unknown. This specimen comes from a study of shared clonotypes between healthy human individuals. Points from the study as a whole: Memory subsets had estimated richness that was generally smaller than that of naive subsets. Clonotypes that were shared across several donors made up around 5.5% of naive CD4 clonotypes. Sampling was confined to blood; repertoires within tissues likely differ.

The repertoire was sequenced with immunoSEQ multiplex PCR; TCRdb's copy has only in-frame clones and lacks some. The sample lists 500,000 to 550,000 clones; around 95% were seen once. Trimming took 6 bases from V and 2 from J; bases not matched to a gene: 9. This CDR3 is built from 15 residues. Germline values: CDR1 MNHEY, CDR2 SVGAGI. The TCR originated in a woman in her thirties in good health. The specimen sequenced was naive CD4+ T cells sorted from blood. Stated subset: CD45RA+ positively selected. V and J are TRBV6-5 and TRBJ2-7, with TRBD1 identical over 8 bases. The CDR3 reads CASSTRDRPTYEQYF. Here the CDR3 DNA reads TGTGCCAGCAGCACCCGGGACAGGCCTACCTACGAGCAGTACTTC.